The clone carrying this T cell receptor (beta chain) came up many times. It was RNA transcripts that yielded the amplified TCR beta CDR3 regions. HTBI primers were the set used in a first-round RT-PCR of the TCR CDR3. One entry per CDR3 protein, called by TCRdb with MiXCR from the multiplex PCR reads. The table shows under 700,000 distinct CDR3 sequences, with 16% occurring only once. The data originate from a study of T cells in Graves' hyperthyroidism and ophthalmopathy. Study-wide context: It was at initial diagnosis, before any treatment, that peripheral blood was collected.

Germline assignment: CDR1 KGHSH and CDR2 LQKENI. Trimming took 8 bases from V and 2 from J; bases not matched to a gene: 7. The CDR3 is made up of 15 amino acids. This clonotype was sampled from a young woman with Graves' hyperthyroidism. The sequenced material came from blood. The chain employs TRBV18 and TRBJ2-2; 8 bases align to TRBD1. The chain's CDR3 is CASSPGTGNTGELFF. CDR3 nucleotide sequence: TGTGCCAGCAGCCCCGGGACAGGCAACACCGGGGAGCTGTTTTTT.